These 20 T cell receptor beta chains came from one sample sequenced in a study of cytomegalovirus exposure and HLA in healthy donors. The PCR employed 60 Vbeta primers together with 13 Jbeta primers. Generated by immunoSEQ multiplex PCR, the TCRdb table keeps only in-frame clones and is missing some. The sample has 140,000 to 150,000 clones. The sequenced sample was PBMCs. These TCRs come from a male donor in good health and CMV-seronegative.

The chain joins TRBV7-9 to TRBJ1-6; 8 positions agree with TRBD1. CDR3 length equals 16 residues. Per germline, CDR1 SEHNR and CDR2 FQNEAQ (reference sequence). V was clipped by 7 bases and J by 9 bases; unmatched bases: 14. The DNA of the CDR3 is TGTGCCAGCACCCCTACCGGGGGACAGGACCTTTCACCCCTCCACTTT. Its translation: CASTPTGGQDLSPLHF.

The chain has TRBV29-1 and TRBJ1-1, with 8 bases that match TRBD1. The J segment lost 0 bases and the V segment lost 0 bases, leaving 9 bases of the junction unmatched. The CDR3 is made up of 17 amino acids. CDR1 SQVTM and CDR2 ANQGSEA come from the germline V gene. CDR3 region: CSVEDSGDRGMNTEAFF. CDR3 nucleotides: TGCAGCGTTGAAGATTCCGGAGACAGGGGAATGAACACTGAAGCTTTCTTT.

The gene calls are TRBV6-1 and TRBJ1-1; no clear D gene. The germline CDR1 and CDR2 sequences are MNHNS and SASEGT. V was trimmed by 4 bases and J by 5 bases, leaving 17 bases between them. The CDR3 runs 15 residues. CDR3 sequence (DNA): TGTGCCAGCAGTGCCTCTAGGTCGGCGGGGACTGAAGCTTTCTTT. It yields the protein CASSASRSAGTEAFF.

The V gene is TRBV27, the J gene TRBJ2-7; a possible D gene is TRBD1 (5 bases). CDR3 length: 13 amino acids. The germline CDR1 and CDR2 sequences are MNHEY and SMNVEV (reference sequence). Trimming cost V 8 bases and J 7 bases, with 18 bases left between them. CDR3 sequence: CASRGAGRQEQYF. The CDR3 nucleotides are TGTGCCAGCCGCGGTGCAGGGCGGCAGGAGCAGTACTTC.

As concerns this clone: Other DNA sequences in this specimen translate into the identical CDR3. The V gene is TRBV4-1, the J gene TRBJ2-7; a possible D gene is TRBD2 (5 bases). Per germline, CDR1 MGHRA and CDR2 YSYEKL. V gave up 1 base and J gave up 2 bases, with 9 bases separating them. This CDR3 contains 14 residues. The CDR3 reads CASSQGEGTYEQYF. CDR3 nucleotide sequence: TGCGCCAGCAGCCAAGGTGAGGGAACCTACGAGCAGTACTTC.

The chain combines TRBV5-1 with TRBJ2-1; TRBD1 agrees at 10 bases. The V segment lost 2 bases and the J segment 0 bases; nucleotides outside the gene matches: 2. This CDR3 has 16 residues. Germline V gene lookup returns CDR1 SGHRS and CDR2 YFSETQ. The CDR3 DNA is TGCGCCAGCAGCTTTGGGGACAGGGGCTCCTACAATGAGCAGTTCTTC. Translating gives CASSFGDRGSYNEQFF.

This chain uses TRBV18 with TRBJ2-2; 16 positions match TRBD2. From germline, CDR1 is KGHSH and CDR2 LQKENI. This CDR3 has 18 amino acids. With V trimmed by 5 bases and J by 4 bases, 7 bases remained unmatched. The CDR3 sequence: CASSSGTSGGASTGELFF. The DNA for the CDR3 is TGTGCCAGCTCATCCGGGACTAGCGGGGGGGCGAGCACCGGGGAGCTGTTTTTT.

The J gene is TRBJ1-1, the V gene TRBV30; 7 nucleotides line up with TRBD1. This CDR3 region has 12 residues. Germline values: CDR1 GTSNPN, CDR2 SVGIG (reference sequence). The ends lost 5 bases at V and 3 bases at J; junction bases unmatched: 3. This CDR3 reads CAWRDRDTEAFF. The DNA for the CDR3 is TGTGCCTGGCGGGACAGAGACACTGAAGCTTTCTTT.

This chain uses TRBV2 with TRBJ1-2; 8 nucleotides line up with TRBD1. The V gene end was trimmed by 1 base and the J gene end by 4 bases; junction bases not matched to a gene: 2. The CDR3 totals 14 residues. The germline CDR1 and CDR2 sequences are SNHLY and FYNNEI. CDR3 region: CASSEEGQVYGYTF. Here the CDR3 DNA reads TGTGCCAGCAGTGAAGAGGGACAGGTCTATGGCTACACCTTC.

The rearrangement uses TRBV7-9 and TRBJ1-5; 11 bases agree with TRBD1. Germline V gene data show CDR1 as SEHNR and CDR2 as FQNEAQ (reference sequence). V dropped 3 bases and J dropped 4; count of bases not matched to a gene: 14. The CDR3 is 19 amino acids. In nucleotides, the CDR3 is TGTGCCAGCAGCTTGGGACAGGGGGATTTCCTTCAAAAAAATCAGCCCCAGCATTTT. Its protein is CASSLGQGDFLQKNQPQHF.

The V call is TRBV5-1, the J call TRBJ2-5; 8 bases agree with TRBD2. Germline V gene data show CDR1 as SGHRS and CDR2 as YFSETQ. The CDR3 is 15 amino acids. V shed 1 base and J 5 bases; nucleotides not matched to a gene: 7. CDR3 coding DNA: TGCGCCAGCAGCTTGAACGGGAGGGGGGCGGAGACCCAGTACTTC. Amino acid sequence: CASSLNGRGAETQYF.

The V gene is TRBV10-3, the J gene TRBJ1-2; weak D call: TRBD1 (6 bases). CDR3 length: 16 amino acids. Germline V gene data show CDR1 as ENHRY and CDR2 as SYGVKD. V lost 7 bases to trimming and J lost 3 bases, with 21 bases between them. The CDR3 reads CAIMYRDTEIDYGYTF. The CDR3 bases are TGTGCCATCATGTACCGGGACACCGAAATAGACTATGGCTACACCTTC.

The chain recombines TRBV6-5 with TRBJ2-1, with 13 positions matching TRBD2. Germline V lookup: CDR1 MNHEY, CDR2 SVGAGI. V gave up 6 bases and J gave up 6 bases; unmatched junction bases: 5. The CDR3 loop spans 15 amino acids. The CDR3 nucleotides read TGTGCCAGCAGCCAACTAGCGGGAGGGACCAATGAGCAGTTCTTC. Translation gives CASSQLAGGTNEQFF.

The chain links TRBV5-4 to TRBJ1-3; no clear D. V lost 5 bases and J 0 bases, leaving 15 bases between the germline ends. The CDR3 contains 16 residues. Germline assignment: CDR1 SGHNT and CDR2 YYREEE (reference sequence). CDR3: CASREAGPLSGNTIYF. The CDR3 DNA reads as TGTGCCAGCAGGGAGGCGGGCCCACTCTCTGGAAACACCATATATTTT.

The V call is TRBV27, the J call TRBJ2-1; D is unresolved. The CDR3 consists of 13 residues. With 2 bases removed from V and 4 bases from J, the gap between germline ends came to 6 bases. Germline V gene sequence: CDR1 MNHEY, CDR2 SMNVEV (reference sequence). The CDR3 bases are TGTGCCAGCAGTTTAGCGGCGTACAATGAGCAGTTCTTC. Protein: CASSLAAYNEQFF.

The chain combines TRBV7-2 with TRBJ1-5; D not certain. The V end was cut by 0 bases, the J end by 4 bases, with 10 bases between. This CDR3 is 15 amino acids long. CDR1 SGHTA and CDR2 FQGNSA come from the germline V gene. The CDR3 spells CASSLAAAGNQPQHF. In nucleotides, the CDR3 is TGTGCCAGCAGCTTAGCGGCGGCCGGGAATCAGCCCCAGCATTTT.

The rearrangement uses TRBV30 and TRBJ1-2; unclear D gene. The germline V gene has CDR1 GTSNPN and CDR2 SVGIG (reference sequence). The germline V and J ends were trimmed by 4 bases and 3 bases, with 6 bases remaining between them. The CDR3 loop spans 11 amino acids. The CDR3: CAWNSDYGYTF. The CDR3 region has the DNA TGTGCCTGGAATTCGGACTATGGCTACACCTTC.

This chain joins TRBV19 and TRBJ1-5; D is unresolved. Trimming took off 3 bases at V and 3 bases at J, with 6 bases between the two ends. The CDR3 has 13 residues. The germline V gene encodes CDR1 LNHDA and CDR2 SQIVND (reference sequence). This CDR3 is CASSIGDNQPQHF. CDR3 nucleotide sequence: TGTGCCAGTAGTATCGGGGACAATCAGCCCCAGCATTTT.

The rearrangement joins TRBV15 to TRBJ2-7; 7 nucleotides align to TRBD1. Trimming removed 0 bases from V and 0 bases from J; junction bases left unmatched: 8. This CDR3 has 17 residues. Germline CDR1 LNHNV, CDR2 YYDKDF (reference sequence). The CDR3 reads CATSREVGQKSSYEQYF. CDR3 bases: TGTGCCACCAGCAGAGAAGTGGGACAGAAGAGCTCCTACGAGCAGTACTTC.

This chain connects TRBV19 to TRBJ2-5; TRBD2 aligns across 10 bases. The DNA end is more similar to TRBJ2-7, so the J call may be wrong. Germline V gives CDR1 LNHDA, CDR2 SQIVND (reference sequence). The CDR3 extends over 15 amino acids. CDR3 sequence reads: CASSVSSGRVDEQYF. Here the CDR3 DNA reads TGTGCCAGTAGTGTATCCAGCGGGAGGGTCGACGAGCAGTACTTC.